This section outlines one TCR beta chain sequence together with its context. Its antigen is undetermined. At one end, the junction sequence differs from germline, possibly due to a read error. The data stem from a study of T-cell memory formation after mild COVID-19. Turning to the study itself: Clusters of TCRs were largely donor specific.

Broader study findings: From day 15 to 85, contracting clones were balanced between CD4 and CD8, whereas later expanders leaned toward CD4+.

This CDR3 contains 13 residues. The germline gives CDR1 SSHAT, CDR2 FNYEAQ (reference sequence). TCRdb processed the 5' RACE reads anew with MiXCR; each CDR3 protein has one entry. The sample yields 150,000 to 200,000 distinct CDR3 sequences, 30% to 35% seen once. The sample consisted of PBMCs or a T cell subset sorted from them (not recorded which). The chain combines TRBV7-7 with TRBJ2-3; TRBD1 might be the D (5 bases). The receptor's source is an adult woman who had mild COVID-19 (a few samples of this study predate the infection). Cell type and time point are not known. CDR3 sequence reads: CASSLAQGDTQYF. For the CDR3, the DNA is TGTGCTAGCAGCTTGGCCCAGGGAGATACGCAGTATTTT.